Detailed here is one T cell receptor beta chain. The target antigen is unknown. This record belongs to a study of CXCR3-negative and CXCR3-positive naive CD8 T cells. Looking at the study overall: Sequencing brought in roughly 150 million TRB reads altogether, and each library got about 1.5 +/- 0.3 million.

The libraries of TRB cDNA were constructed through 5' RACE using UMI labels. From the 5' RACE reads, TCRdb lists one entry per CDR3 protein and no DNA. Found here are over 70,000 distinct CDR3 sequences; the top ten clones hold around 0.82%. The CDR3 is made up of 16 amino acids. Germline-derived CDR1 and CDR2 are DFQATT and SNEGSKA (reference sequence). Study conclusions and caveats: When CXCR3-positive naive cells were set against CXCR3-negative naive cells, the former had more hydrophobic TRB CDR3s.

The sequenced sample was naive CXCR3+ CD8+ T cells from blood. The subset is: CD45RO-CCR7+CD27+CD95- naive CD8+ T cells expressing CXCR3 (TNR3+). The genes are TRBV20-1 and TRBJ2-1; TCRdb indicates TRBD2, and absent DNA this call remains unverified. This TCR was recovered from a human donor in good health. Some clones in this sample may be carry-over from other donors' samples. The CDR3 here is CSAREQGLDSPAEQFF.